Listed below are T cell receptor beta chains from one sample, sequenced in a study of metastatic and nonmetastatic thyroid tumors. From the PCR reads, TCRdb re-called clones with MiXCR. The repertoire consists of roughly 32,000 clones, with 7.4% occurring once and the leading ten covering about 45%. Sequenced input: blood. Receptors originate from a female donor with papillary thyroid cancer or a benign thyroid nodule (not recorded which). Some clones in this sample may be carry-over from other donors' samples. Both conserved end residues are part of each CDR3. A D gene is named only where the DNA matches it firmly. Size is omitted from some rows. Given values are once, few, many or a class for expanded clones.

v_call	d_call	clone_size	j_call	cdr3_aa	cdr3_nt
TRBV5-6	.	many	TRBJ2-6	CASSPVEMYSGANVLTF	TGTGCCAGCAGCCCAGTGGAGATGTACTCTGGGGCCAACGTCCTGACTTTC
TRBV7-8	TRBD2	many	TRBJ2-2	CASSLGTSGRRGTGELFF	TGTGCCAGCAGCTTAGGGACTAGCGGGAGACGGGGGACCGGGGAGCTGTTTTTT
TRBV12-3/TRBV12-4	.	many	TRBJ1-2	CASRTGGGRSNYGYTF	TGTGCCAGCAGGACGGGTGGGGGCAGATCTAACTATGGCTACACCTTC
TRBV11-3	.	many	TRBJ1-1	CASSLGGGSTEAFF	TGTGCCAGCAGCTTAGGAGGAGGCAGCACTGAAGCTTTCTTT
TRBV5-1	.	many	TRBJ1-1	CASSPRAVQNTEAFF	TGCGCCAGCAGCCCCCGGGCAGTCCAGAACACTGAAGCTTTCTTT
TRBV11-2	TRBD2	.	TRBJ2-2	CASSKERLGLAPNTGELLF	TGTGCCAGCAGCAAAGAGCGTTTGGGACTAGCGCCGAACACCGGGGAGCTACTTTTT
TRBV20-1	.	many	TRBJ2-7	CSARGGAGDTYEQYF	TGCAGTGCCAGAGGGGGAGCAGGCGATACCTACGAGCAGTACTTC
TRBV30	TRBD2	few	TRBJ2-1	CAWSGSGGPRFF	TGTGCCTGGAGTGGATCGGGAGGGCCAAGGTTCTTC
TRBV9	TRBD1	many	TRBJ2-6	CASSPGQGVPGANVLTF	TGTGCCAGCAGCCCAGGACAGGGTGTGCCCGGGGCCAACGTCCTGACTTTC
TRBV6-2/TRBV6-3	TRBD1	many	TRBJ1-1	CASRGQHNTEAFF	TGTGCCAGCAGGGGACAGCATAACACTGAAGCTTTCTTT
TRBV7-3	TRBD1	many	TRBJ2-1	CASSHTTGDNEQFF	TGTGCCAGCAGCCACACGACAGGGGACAATGAGCAGTTCTTC
TRBV4-3	.	many	TRBJ2-1	CASSQDLWGGEQFF	TGCGCCAGCAGCCAAGATTTGTGGGGAGGTGAGCAGTTCTTC
TRBV28	.	many	TRBJ1-2	CASSLNPGGGYGYTF	TGTGCCAGCAGCCTGAACCCGGGGGGCGGCTATGGCTACACCTTC
TRBV5-4	TRBD2	.	TRBJ2-5	CASSLVVAGGSVPVRTQYF	TGTGCCAGCAGCTTGGTGGTAGCGGGAGGATCGGTGCCCGTTAGGACCCAGTACTTC
TRBV12-3/TRBV12-4	.	many	TRBJ2-6	CASTVQRFSGANVLTF	TGTGCCAGCACCGTGCAGAGGTTTTCTGGGGCCAACGTCCTGACTTTC
TRBV6-4	.	many	TRBJ1-2	CASSDSSRGGYTF	TGTGCCAGCAGTGACTCGTCGAGGGGTGGCTACACCTTC
TRBV10-1	.	many	TRBJ2-7	CASSEGRGSAYEQYF	TGCGCCAGCAGTGAGGGTAGGGGGAGCGCCTACGAGCAGTACTTC
TRBV7-2	TRBD1	many	TRBJ1-1	CASSLLGRGETFF	TGTGCCAGCAGCTTACTCGGCAGGGGGGAAACTTTCTTT
TRBV5-1	TRBD2	.	TRBJ2-3	CASSTGTSGGNTQYF	TGCGCCAGCTCCACCGGGACTAGCGGGGGAAATACGCAGTATTTT
TRBV6-1	.	many	TRBJ1-5	CASSPTGSNQPQHF	TGTGCCAGCAGCCCGACGGGTAGCAATCAGCCCCAGCATTTT
TRBV6-2/TRBV6-3	.	few	TRBJ2-1	CASSYGTDNEQFF	TGTGCCAGCAGTTACGGAACTGACAATGAGCAGTTCTTC
TRBV12-3/TRBV12-4	TRBD1	.	TRBJ1-6	CASRSRPGQGNSPLHF	TGTGCCAGCAGATCCCGTCCGGGACAGGGGAATTCACCCCTCCACTTT
TRBV6-1	.	many	TRBJ1-4	CASRSRGAATNEKLFF	TGTGCCAGCAGATCCCGGGGTGCTGCAACTAATGAAAAACTGTTTTTT
TRBV9	TRBD2	many	TRBJ2-3	CASSPLGGTSLTDTQYF	TGTGCCAGCAGCCCCCTGGGGGGGACCTCCCTCACAGATACGCAGTATTTT
TRBV11-1	.	many	TRBJ1-5	CASSERGLGGNQPQHF	TGTGCCAGCAGCGAACGAGGGCTTGGGGGCAATCAGCCCCAGCATTTT
TRBV18	TRBD1	many	TRBJ1-4	CASSKTGYNEKLFF	TGTGCCAGCTCAAAGACAGGGTATAATGAAAAACTGTTTTTT
TRBV28	TRBD2	many	TRBJ2-2	CATLGGGKAGELFF	TGTGCCACCCTGGGCGGGGGTAAGGCCGGGGAGCTGTTTTTT
TRBV19	.	many	TRBJ1-1	CASTAHSGNTEAFF	TGTGCCAGTACAGCCCACTCAGGGAACACTGAAGCTTTCTTT
TRBV12-3/TRBV12-4	.	many	TRBJ2-7	CASSPGGKQYF	TGTGCCAGCAGCCCTGGGGGGAAGCAGTACTTC
TRBV6-1	.	many	TRBJ2-7	CASSRISRMSYEQYF	TGTGCCAGCAGCCGAATCTCGAGGATGTCCTACGAGCAGTACTTC
TRBV7-6	TRBD2	few	TRBJ2-2	CASSPPLAGGTGELFF	TGTGCCAGCAGCCCTCCCCTGGCGGGGGGCACCGGGGAGCTGTTTTTT
TRBV27	.	many	TRBJ2-5	CASSDWASDPETQYF	TGTGCCAGCAGCGACTGGGCTAGCGACCCAGAGACCCAGTACTTC
TRBV4-1	.	many	TRBJ2-1	CASSQAQTYNEQFF	TGCGCCAGCAGCCAAGCACAGACATACAATGAGCAGTTCTTC
TRBV6-5	TRBD2	many	TRBJ2-3	CASSSQGTSRSHTQYF	TGTGCCAGCAGTTCCCAAGGGACTAGCAGATCACATACGCAGTATTTT
TRBV6-1	.	.	TRBJ2-7	CASSAGQQTYEQYF	TGTGCCAGCAGTGCCGGACAGCAAACCTACGAGCAGTACTTC
TRBV4-3	.	many	TRBJ2-5	CASSQDRDAEEIQETQYF	TGCGCCAGCAGCCAAGATCGGGACGCGGAGGAAATCCAAGAGACCCAGTACTTC
TRBV5-1	.	many	TRBJ2-3	CASSGLQGKGTDTQYF	TGCGCCAGCAGCGGGCTCCAGGGAAAAGGAACAGATACGCAGTATTTT
TRBV6-1	TRBD1	many	TRBJ1-2	CASRRQGPYGYTF	TGTGCCAGCAGGAGACAGGGTCCCTATGGCTACACCTTC
TRBV3-1	TRBD1	many	TRBJ1-2	CASSPGTGRVYTF	TGTGCCAGCAGCCCAGGGACAGGCCGAGTTTACACCTTC